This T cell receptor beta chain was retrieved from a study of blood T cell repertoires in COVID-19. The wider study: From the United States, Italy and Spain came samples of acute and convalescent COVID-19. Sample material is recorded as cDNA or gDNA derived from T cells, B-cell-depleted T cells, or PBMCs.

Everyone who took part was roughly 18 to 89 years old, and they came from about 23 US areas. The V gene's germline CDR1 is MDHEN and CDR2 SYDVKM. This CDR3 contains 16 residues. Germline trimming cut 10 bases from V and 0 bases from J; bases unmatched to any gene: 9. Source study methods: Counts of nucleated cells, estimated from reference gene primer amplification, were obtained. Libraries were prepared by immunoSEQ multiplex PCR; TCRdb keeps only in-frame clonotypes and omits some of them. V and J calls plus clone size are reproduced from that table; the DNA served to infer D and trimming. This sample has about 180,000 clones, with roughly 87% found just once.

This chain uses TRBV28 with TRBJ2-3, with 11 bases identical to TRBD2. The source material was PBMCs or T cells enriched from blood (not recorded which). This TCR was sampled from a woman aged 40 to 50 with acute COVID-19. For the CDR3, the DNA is TGTGCCACCAGGTTTAGCGGGGGGGCCAGCACAGATACGCAGTATTTT. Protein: CATRFSGGASTDTQYF.